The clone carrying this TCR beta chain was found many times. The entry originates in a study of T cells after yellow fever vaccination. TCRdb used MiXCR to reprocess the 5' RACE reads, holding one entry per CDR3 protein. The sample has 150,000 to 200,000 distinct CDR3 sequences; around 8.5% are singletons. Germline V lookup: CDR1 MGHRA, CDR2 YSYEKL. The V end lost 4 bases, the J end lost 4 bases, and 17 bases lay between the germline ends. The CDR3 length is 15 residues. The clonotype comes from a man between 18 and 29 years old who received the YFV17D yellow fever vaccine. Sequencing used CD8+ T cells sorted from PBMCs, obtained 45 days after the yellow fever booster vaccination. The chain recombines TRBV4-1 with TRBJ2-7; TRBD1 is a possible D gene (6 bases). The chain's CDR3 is CASSLIRTENYEQYF. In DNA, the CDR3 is TGCGCCAGCAGCCTCATCCGGACAGAGAATTACGAGCAGTACTTC.